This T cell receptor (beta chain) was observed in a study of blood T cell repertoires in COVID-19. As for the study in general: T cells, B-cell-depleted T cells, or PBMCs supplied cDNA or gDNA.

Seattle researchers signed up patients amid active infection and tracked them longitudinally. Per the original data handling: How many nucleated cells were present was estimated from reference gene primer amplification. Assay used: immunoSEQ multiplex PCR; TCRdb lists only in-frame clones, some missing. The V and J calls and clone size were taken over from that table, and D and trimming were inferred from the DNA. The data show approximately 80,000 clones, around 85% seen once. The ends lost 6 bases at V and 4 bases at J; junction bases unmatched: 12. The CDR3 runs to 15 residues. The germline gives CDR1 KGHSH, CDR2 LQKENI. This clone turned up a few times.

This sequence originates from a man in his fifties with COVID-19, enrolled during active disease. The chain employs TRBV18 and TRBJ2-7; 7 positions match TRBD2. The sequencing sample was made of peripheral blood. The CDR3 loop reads CASSLRGEGRYEQYF. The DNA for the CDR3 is TGTGCCAGCTCCCTACGGGGGGAGGGGAGATACGAGCAGTACTTC.